This section outlines one T cell receptor (beta chain) sequence together with its context. With 2 bases clipped from V and 3 bases from J, the junction kept 4 bases outside the gene matches. The CDR3 spans 16 residues. In germline, CDR1 is SEHNR, CDR2 FQNEAQ (reference sequence). The sample comes from a study of T cells in Graves' hyperthyroidism and ophthalmopathy. Using RNA transcripts as the source, TCR beta CDR3 regions were amplified. The HTBI set primed first-round TCR CDR3 RT-PCR. TCRdb re-called the multiplex PCR reads through MiXCR, storing one row per CDR3 protein. This table holds nearly 750,000 distinct CDR3 sequences, around 40% found once.

The V call is TRBV7-9, the J call TRBJ2-2; 9 positions match TRBD1. The sequenced sample consisted of blood. The source is a woman between 40 and 50 years old with Graves' hyperthyroidism. The chain's CDR3 is CASSLPGQGYTGELFF. DNA of the CDR3: TGTGCCAGCAGCTTACCCGGACAGGGGTACACCGGGGAGCTGTTTTTT. The full variable domain, rest sourced from reference TRBV7-9 and TRBJ2-2, is DTGVSQNPRHKITKRGQNVTFRCDPISEHNRLYWYRQTLGQGPEFLTYFQNEAQLEKSRLLSDRFSAERPKGSFSTLEIQRTEQGDSAMYLCASSLPGQGYTGELFFGEGSRLTVL.